This T cell receptor (beta chain) was profiled in a study of early T cells in non-severe SARS-CoV-2 infection. Study information: Sequencing used unsorted whole-blood bulk RNA, so chains lack pairing. General observations from the study: CD4 and private specificities were missed by VDJdb matching, which favored anti-spike CD8 responses.

V was shortened by 5 bases and J by 1 base, with 14 bases between the two germline ends. CDR1 and CDR2 (germline): SEHNR, FQNEAQ (reference sequence). The CDR3 loop spans 15 amino acids. Unique molecular identifier tags were affixed to discrete cDNA molecules. TCRdb reprocessed the 5' RACE reads with MiXCR, giving one entry per CDR3 protein. The sample has tens of thousands of distinct CDR3 sequences, just under 15% seen once. Notes on this clonotype: Its antigen is not identified.

Sequenced material: whole blood, taken at baseline. The receptor was derived from an adult who was a healthcare worker with PCR-confirmed SARS-CoV-2 infection or an uninfected control (not recorded which). The chain couples TRBV7-9 to TRBJ2-5; the D is unclear. CDR3 DNA: TGTGCCAGCAGCCCGGCCGGCGCAAGCCAAGAGACCCAGTACTTC. Translated, it gives CASSPAGASQETQYF.